The 26 T cell receptor beta chains given below trace back to one sample, sequenced in a study of blood T cells in healthy people across ages. With a J-beta primer mix and a sample-barcoded 5' primer, a second PCR ran about 6 to 11 cycles. One entry per CDR3 protein, called by TCRdb with MiXCR from the 5' RACE reads. The repertoire consists of 1.4 million or so distinct CDR3 sequences, with roughly two fifths occurring once and the leading ten covering around 4%. The source material was blood. All receptors come from a woman between 18 and 29 years old in good health.

The gene calls are TRBV20-1 and TRBJ2-7; D is possibly TRBD1 or TRBD2 (6 bases each). CDR3 length: 18 residues. Germline V CDR1 and CDR2: DFQATT, SNEGSKA (reference sequence). The V and J ends lost 0 bases and 0 bases respectively, with 21 bases between them. This CDR3 is CSARDWTAGPVLSYEQYF. The CDR3 DNA reads as TGCAGTGCTAGAGATTGGACAGCGGGTCCCGTTCTCTCCTACGAGCAGTACTTC.

This clonotype was counted only a few times. This chain uses TRBV7-2 with TRBJ1-2, with D maybe TRBD1 (5 bases). From germline, CDR1 is SGHTA and CDR2 FQGNSA. Trimming left V 2 bases short and J 4 bases short, with 8 bases between. The length of the CDR3 is 13 residues. The CDR3 spells CASSLNGAYGYTF. The CDR3 DNA sequence: TGTGCCAGCAGCTTAAACGGGGCCTATGGCTACACCTTC.

The rearrangement uses TRBV18 and TRBJ2-1; TRBD1 might be the D (5 bases). CDR3 length: 16 residues. V shed 1 base and J shed 4 bases, with 14 bases lying between them. CDR1 and CDR2 from the germline V gene are KGHSH and LQKENI. The CDR3 DNA sequence: TGTGCCAGCTCACCACGGCTGACAGTTAAATACAATGAGCAGTTCTTC. Amino acids: CASSPRLTVKYNEQFF.

There are a few counts of this clonotype. As DNA, the CDR3 is TGCGCCAGCAGCCAAGATCGGGTTTCACCCCTCCACTTT. It yields the protein CASSQDRVSPLHF. The rearrangement links TRBV4-1 to TRBJ1-6; D is unclear. Germline V gives CDR1 MGHRA, CDR2 YSYEKL. This CDR3 region has 13 residues. V lost 0 bases, J lost 9 bases, and 6 bases lay in between.

The genes are TRBV6-2 or TRBV6-3 and TRBJ2-7; TRBD2 matches at 8 bases. CDR3 length equals 16 residues. J was trimmed by 6 bases and V by 2 bases; bases with no gene match: 12. Germline lookup yields CDR1 MNHEY and CDR2 SVGEGT. The CDR3 nucleotides are TGTGCCAGCAGTTACACCGACGGGACTAGACGCTCCGAGCAGTACTTC. Its translation: CASSYTDGTRRSEQYF.

There are a few counts of this clonotype. V usage is TRBV9 and J usage is TRBJ2-5; a possible D gene is TRBD1 (6 bases). The CDR3 covers 14 residues. Germline CDR1 SGDLS, CDR2 YYNGEE. V lost 1 base and J 7 bases, leaving 14 bases between the germline ends. CDR3 sequence (DNA): TGTGCCAGCAGCGTACACGGGGAACAGGGGACCCAGTACTTC. Its protein is CASSVHGEQGTQYF.

This chain connects TRBV30 to TRBJ2-7, with D unclear. The CDR3 totals 12 residues. Germline V lookup: CDR1 GTSNPN, CDR2 SVGIG (reference sequence). Trimming stripped 7 bases from V and 3 bases from J, with 13 bases between. The CDR3 loop is CAYSETIYEQYF. The CDR3 DNA sequence: TGTGCCTACTCAGAAACTATCTACGAGCAGTACTTC.

This clonotype was recorded a few times. The rearrangement uses TRBV14 and TRBJ2-7; the D is unclear. CDR1 SGHDN and CDR2 FVKESK come from the germline V gene. The CDR3 extends over 15 amino acids. Trimming pared 0 bases from V and 3 bases from J, leaving 12 bases between. The CDR3 sequence is CASSQESAQNYEQYF. The DNA of the CDR3 is TGTGCCAGCAGCCAAGAATCTGCGCAAAACTACGAGCAGTACTTC. Full variable domain (outside the CDR3, taken from reference TRBV14 and TRBJ2-7): EAGVTQFPSHSVIEKGQTVTLRCDPISGHDNLYWYRRVMGKEIKFLLHFVKESKQDESGMPNNRFLAERTGGTYSTLKVQPAELEDSGVYFCASSQESAQNYEQYFGPGTRLTVT.

About this clonotype: A much larger clone lies a single base off, so this may be a read error. The chain combines TRBV29-1 with TRBJ2-1; 10 nucleotides match TRBD1. The DNA end favors TRBJ2-7, so the J call may be wrong. This CDR3 comprises 14 residues. CDR1 and CDR2 (germline): SQVTM, ANQGSEA. CDR3 nucleotide sequence: TGCAGCGTTTGGGACAGGGGCTCCTACAATGAGCAGTACTTC. As protein: CSVWDRGSYNEQYF.

The chain is built from TRBV7-9 and TRBJ1-1; D unclear. The V gene lost 8 bases and the J gene lost 2 bases, with 9 bases spanning the gap. Germline CDR1 and CDR2: SEHNR and FQNEAQ (reference sequence). CDR3 size: 12 residues. Here the CDR3 reads CASVRDNTEAFF. The DNA of the CDR3 is TGTGCCAGCGTGAGGGATAACACTGAAGCTTTCTTT.

The chain has TRBV7-2 and TRBJ2-1; 11 bases are a match to TRBD2. CDR1 and CDR2 from the germline V gene are SGHTA and FQGNSA. The CDR3 length is 16 residues. J was trimmed by 6 bases and V by 2 bases; bases with no gene match: 6. The CDR3 loop is CASSLTSGGGVNEQFF. CDR3 nucleotide sequence: TGTGCCAGCAGCTTAACTAGCGGGGGAGGGGTCAATGAGCAGTTCTTC.

This clonotype was found once. V and J are TRBV27 and TRBJ2-7; TRBD2 matches at 10 bases. The CDR3 covers 15 residues. From germline, CDR1 is MNHEY and CDR2 SMNVEV (reference sequence). Trimming cost V 4 bases and J 4 bases; bases outside gene matches: 7. CDR3 residues: CASSSQGLATYEQYF. The CDR3 DNA sequence: TGTGCCAGCAGTTCTCAGGGACTAGCGACGTACGAGCAGTACTTC.

The chain couples TRBV2 to TRBJ2-1; TRBD2 matches 9 bases. V dropped 7 bases and J dropped 6; count of bases not matched to a gene: 10. This CDR3 spans 15 amino acids. The germline V gene encodes CDR1 SNHLY and CDR2 FYNNEI. Here the CDR3 reads CASILSGGPANEQFF. As DNA, the CDR3 is TGTGCCAGCATCCTGAGCGGGGGGCCAGCCAATGAGCAGTTCTTC.

This clonotype was recorded once. This chain joins TRBV20-1 and TRBJ2-7, with D perhaps given as TRBD1 or TRBD2 (5 bases each). CDR1 is DFQATT, CDR2 SNEGSKA, per germline (reference sequence). This CDR3 has 14 residues. The germline V and J ends were trimmed by 3 bases and 0 bases, with 12 bases remaining between them. In DNA form, the CDR3 reads TGCAGTGCTAGTGGGACGGGGAGCTCCTACGAGCAGTACTTC. It is translated as CSASGTGSSYEQYF.

Only a few counts were recorded for this clonotype. V and J are TRBV20-1 and TRBJ2-5; D ambiguous. The CDR3 is 14 residues long. Germline V CDR1 and CDR2: DFQATT, SNEGSKA (reference sequence). Trimming left V 0 bases short and J 2 bases short, with 10 bases between. The CDR3 nucleotides read TGCAGTGCTAGAGATGTGAGCAGGCAAGAGACCCAGTACTTC. This gives the protein CSARDVSRQETQYF.

V is TRBV7-9 and J is TRBJ2-3, with 11 bases matching TRBD2. The junction had 5 bases not matched to a gene; V was cut back by 5 bases and J by 4 bases. Germline V gene lookup returns CDR1 SEHNR and CDR2 FQNEAQ (reference sequence). The CDR3 loop spans 15 amino acids. This chain's CDR3 is CASSISGGEADTQYF. CDR3 coding DNA: TGTGCCAGCAGCATTAGCGGGGGGGAAGCAGATACGCAGTATTTT.

Concerning this clonotype: A read error may be the cause here, since a much bigger clone is one base away. The V call is TRBV5-1, the J call TRBJ2-7, with 9 bases lining up with TRBD1. There are 15 residues in the CDR3. Per the germline V gene, CDR1 is SGHRS and CDR2 is YFSETQ. The CDR3 DNA follows: TGCGGCAGCAGTCGAACCGGGACAGGGCCATACGAGCAGTACTTC. Translating gives CGSSRTGTGPYEQYF.

There are a few counts of this clonotype. The gene calls are TRBV20-1 and TRBJ2-3; the D is unclear. V was clipped by 2 bases and J by 0 bases, with 21 bases between them. The CDR3 has 18 residues. Germline V gives CDR1 DFQATT, CDR2 SNEGSKA (reference sequence). The CDR3 spells CSARSSPGPLFSTDTQYF. The CDR3 DNA sequence: TGCAGTGCTAGATCTAGTCCTGGTCCCCTGTTTAGCACAGATACGCAGTATTTT.

The rearrangement links TRBV12-3 or TRBV12-4 to TRBJ2-3; TRBD2 is a possible D gene (6 bases). The CDR3 contains 14 residues. The V gene lost 7 bases and the J gene lost 4 bases, with 15 bases spanning the gap. The CDR3 loop is CASIFAGSADTQYF. The CDR3, as DNA: TGTGCCAGCATTTTTGCGGGGAGCGCAGATACGCAGTATTTT.

V usage is TRBV12-3 or TRBV12-4 and J usage is TRBJ2-1; 12 nucleotides match TRBD2. The CDR3 loop spans 18 amino acids. The V segment lost 1 base and the J segment 2 bases; nucleotides outside the gene matches: 6. The CDR3 sequence is CASSLVLAGGPPYNEQFF. The CDR3, as DNA: TGTGCCAGCAGTTTAGTCCTAGCGGGGGGGCCCCCCTACAATGAGCAGTTCTTC.

The chain carries TRBV9 and TRBJ2-2; D may be TRBD1 (5 bases). CDR1 and CDR2 (germline): SGDLS, YYNGEE. V was trimmed by 0 bases and J by 4 bases, leaving 10 bases between them. CDR3 length equals 15 residues. The CDR3 sequence is CASSVGQGTTGELFF. CDR3 sequence (DNA): TGTGCCAGCAGCGTAGGCCAGGGCACCACCGGGGAGCTGTTTTTT. The variable domain in full, completed from reference TRBV9 and TRBJ2-2, reads DSGVTQTPKHLITATGQRVTLRCSPRSGDLSVYWYQQSLDQGLQFLIQYYNGEERAKGNILERFSAQQFPDLHSELNLSSLELGDSALYFCASSVGQGTTGELFFGEGSRLTVL.

In this sample, this clonotype turned up once. Given a much more abundant clone one base away, this may be a read error. The chain carries TRBV7-2 and TRBJ2-7; no firm D call. CDR3 length: 16 amino acids. V lost 5 bases and J lost 2, with 19 bases in between. Looked up from germline, CDR1 is SGHTA and CDR2 is FQGNSA. The chain's CDR3 is CASSPQAGWAPYEQYF. CDR3 in DNA: TGTGCCAGCAGCCCCCAGGCAGGATGGGCTCCCTACGAGCAGTACTTC.

A few counts support this clonotype. The rearrangement joins TRBV24-1 to TRBJ2-1; 10 nucleotides match TRBD2. This CDR3 spans 16 amino acids. J gave up 4 bases and V 3 bases, and 5 bases lay outside the gene matches. Germline CDR1 is KGHDR and CDR2 is SFDVKD. The CDR3 spells CATSDASGRWYNEQFF. CDR3 in DNA: TGTGCCACCAGTGATGCTAGCGGGAGATGGTACAATGAGCAGTTCTTC.

The rearrangement uses TRBV28 and TRBJ2-1; D tentatively fits TRBD1 or TRBD2 (5 bases each). From germline, CDR1 is MDHEN and CDR2 SYDVKM. Deletions cut 8 bases from V and 4 bases from J, with 18 bases between. The CDR3 is 15 amino acids. The CDR3, as DNA: TGTGCCAGCGCCGCTCTGGGACGGACTTACAATGAGCAGTTCTTC. Translation gives CASAALGRTYNEQFF.

The V call is TRBV5-4, the J call TRBJ1-2; 8 positions agree with TRBD1. J was trimmed by 4 bases and V by 2 bases; bases with no gene match: 7. Germline values: CDR1 SGHNT, CDR2 YYREEE (reference sequence). The CDR3 covers 15 residues. The CDR3 DNA sequence: TGTGCCAGCAGCTTACCCGACAGGGGACTCTATGGCTACACCTTC. Encoded protein: CASSLPDRGLYGYTF. Supplemented by reference TRBV5-4 and TRBJ1-2, the full variable domain reads ETGVTQSPTHLIKTRGQQVTLRCSSQSGHNTVSWYQQALGQGPQFIFQYYREEENGRGNFPPRFSGLQFPNYSSELNVNALELDDSALYLCASSLPDRGLYGYTFGSGTRLTVV.

V gene TRBV11-2 combines with J gene TRBJ2-5, with a possible D match to TRBD1 (5 bases). V was shortened by 2 bases and J by 5 bases, with 12 bases between the two germline ends. CDR1 and CDR2 from the germline V gene are SGHAT and FQNNGV. CDR3 size: 14 residues. CDR3 protein: CASSLPGPQETQYF. The CDR3 DNA reads as TGTGCCAGCAGCTTACCAGGGCCGCAGGAGACCCAGTACTTC.